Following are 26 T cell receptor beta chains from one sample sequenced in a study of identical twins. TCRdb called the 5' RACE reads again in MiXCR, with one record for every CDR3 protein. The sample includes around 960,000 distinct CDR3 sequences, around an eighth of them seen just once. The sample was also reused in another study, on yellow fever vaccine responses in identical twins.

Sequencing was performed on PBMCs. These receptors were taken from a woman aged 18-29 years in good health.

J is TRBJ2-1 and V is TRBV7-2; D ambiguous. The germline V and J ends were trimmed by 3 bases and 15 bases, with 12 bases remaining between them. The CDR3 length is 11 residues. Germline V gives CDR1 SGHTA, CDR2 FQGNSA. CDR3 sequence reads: CASSFDAWLFF. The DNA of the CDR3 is TGTGCCAGCAGCTTCGACGCGTGGTTGTTCTTC.

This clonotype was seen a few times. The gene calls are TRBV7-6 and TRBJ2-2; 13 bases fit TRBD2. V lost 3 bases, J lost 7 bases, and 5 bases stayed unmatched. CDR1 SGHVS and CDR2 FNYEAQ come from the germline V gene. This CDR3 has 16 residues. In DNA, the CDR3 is TGTGCCAGCAGCTTCACTAGCGGGGGGGTCGGCGGGGAGCTGTTTTTT. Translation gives CASSFTSGGVGGELFF.

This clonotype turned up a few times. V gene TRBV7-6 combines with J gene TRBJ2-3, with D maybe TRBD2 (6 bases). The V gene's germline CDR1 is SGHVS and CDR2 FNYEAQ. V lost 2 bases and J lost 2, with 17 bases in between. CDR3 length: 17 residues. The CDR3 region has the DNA TGTGCCAGCAGCTTATTAACGGGGGACCCGCCCACAGATACGCAGTATTTT. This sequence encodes CASSLLTGDPPTDTQYF.

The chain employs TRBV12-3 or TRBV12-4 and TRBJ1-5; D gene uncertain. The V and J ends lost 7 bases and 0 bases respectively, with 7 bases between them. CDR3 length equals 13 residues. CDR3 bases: TGTGCCAGCACGGGAGTTAGCAATCAGCCCCAGCATTTT. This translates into CASTGVSNQPQHF.

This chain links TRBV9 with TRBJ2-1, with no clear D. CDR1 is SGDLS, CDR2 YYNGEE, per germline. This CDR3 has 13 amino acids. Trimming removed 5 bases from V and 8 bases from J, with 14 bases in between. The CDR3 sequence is CASSPLVADEQFF. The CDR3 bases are TGTGCCAGCAGTCCTCTCGTGGCGGATGAGCAGTTCTTC.

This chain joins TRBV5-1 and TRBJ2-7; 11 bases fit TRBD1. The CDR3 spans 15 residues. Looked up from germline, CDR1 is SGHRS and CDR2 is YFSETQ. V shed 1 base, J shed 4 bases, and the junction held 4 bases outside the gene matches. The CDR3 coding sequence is TGCGCCAGCAGCTTGCCCGGGACAGGGGGATACGAGCAGTACTTC. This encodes CASSLPGTGGYEQYF.

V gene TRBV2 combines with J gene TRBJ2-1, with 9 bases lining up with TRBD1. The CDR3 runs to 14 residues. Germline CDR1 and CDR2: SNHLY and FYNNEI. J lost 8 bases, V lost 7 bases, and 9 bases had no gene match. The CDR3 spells CASKLGTGNHEQFF. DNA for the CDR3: TGTGCCAGCAAGTTAGGGACAGGGAATCATGAGCAGTTCTTC. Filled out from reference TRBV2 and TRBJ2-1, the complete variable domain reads EPEVTQTPSHQVTQMGQEVILRCVPISNHLYFYWYRQILGQKVEFLVSFYNNEISEKSEIFDDQFSVERPDGSNFTLKIRSTKLEDSAMYFCASKLGTGNHEQFFGPGTRLTVL.

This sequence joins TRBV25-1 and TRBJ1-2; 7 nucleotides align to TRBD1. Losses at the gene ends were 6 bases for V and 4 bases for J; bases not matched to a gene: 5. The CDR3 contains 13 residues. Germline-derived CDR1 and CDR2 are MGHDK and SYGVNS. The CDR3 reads CASRKQGSYGYTF. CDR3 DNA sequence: TGTGCCAGCAGAAAACAGGGGAGCTATGGCTACACCTTC.

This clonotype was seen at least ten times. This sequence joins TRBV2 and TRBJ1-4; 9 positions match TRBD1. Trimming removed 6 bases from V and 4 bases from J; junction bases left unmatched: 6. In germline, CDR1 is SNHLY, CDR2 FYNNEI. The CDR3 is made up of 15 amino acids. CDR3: CASRKGTGINEKLFF. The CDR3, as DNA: TGTGCCAGCAGGAAAGGGACAGGGATTAATGAAAAACTGTTTTTT.

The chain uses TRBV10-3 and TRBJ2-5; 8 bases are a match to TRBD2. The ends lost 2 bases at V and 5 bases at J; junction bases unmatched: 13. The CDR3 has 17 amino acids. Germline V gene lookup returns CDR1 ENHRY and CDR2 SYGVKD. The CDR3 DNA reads TGTGCCATCAGTGAGAGAGGGAAGAACATAGCGGGGGAGACCCAGTACTTC. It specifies CAISERGKNIAGETQYF.

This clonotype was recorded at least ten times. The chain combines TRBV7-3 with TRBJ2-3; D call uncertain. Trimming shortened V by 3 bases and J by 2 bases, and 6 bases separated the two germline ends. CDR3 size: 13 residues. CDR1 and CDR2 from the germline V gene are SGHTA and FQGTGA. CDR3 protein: CASSLQLTDTQYF. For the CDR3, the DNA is TGTGCCAGCAGCTTGCAGCTCACAGATACGCAGTATTTT.

The CDR3 DNA reads TGTGCCAGCAGATCCCCCTTGGGGGGGGTCGAGACCTGGGAGCTGTTTTTT. Translated, it gives CASRSPLGGVETWELFF. The rearrangement uses TRBV6-1 and TRBJ2-2, with 7 positions matching TRBD2. The CDR3 spans 17 residues. From germline, CDR1 is MNHNS and CDR2 SASEGT. With 6 bases clipped from V and 9 bases from J, the junction kept 19 bases outside the gene matches.

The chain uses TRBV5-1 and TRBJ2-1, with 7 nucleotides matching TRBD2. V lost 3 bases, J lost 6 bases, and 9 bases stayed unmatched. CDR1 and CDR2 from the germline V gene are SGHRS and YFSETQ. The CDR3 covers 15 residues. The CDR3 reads CASSWASGLSNEQFF. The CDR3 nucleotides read TGCGCCAGCAGCTGGGCTAGCGGCCTCAGCAATGAGCAGTTCTTC.

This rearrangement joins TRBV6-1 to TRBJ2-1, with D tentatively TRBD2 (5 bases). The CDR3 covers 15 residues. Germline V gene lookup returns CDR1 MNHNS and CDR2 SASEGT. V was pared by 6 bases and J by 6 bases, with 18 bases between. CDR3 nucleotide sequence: TGTGCCAGCAGGCGAGCGGATACTTTGGGCAATGAGCAGTTCTTC. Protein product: CASRRADTLGNEQFF.

In nucleotides, the CDR3 is TGTGCCAGCAGTCCTCGGGACACAGGCACAGATACGCAGTATTTT. Translated: CASSPRDTGTDTQYF. The chain recombines TRBV28 with TRBJ2-3; D is perhaps TRBD1 (6 bases). Germline V lookup: CDR1 MDHEN, CDR2 SYDVKM. V shed 5 bases and J shed 1 base, with 13 bases lying between them. The CDR3 is 15 residues long.

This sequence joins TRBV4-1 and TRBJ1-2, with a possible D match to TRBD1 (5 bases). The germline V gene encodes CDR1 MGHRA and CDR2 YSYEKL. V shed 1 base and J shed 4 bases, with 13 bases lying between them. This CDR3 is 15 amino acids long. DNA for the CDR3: TGCGCCAGCAGCCAAGGTCAACCGGGGCGCTATGGCTACACCTTC. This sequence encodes CASSQGQPGRYGYTF.

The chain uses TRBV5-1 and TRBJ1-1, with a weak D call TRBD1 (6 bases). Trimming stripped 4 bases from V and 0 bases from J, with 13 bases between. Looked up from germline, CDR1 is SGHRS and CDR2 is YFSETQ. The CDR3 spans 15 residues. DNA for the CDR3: TGCGCCAGCAGCCAAATACAGGGCTTGAACACTGAAGCTTTCTTT. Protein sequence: CASSQIQGLNTEAFF. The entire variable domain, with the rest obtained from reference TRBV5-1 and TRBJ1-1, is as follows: KAGVTQTPRYLIKTRGQQVTLSCSPISGHRSVSWYQQTPGQGLQFLFEYFSETQRNKGNFPGRFSGRQFSNSRSEMNVSTLELGDSALYLCASSQIQGLNTEAFFGQGTRLTVV.

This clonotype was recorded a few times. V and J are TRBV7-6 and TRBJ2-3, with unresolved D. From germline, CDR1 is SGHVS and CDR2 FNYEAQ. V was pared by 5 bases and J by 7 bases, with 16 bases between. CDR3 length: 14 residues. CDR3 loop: CASSPFLDPNTQYF. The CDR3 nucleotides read TGTGCCAGCAGCCCCTTCCTGGACCCCAATACGCAGTATTTT.

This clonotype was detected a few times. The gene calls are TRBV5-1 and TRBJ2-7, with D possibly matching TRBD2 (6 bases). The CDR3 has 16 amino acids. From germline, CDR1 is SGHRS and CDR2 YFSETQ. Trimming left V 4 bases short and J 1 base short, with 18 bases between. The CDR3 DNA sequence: TGCGCCAGCAGCCCGAGGTTCGGGAGTGGTTCCTACGAGCAGTACTTC. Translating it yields CASSPRFGSGSYEQYF.

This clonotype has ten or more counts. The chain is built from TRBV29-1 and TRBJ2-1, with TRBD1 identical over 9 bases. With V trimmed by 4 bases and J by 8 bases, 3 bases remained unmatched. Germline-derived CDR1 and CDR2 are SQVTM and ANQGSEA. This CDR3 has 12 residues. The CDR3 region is CSVGTGVYEQFF. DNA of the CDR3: TGCAGCGTTGGGACAGGGGTTTATGAGCAGTTCTTC.

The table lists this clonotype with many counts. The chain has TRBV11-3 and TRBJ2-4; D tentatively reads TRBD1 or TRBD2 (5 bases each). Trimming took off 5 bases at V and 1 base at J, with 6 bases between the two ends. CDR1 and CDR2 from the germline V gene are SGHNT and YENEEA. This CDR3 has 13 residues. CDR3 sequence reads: CASSEGAKNIQYF. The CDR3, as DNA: TGTGCCAGCAGCGAGGGGGCCAAAAACATTCAGTACTTC.

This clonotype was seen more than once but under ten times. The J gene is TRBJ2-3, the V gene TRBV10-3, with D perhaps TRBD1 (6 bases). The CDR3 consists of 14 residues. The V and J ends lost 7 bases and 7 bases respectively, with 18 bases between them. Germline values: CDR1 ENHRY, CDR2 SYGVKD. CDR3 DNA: TGTGCCATCACCCCGAATCCCACAGGGTATACGCAGTATTTT. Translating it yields CAITPNPTGYTQYF.

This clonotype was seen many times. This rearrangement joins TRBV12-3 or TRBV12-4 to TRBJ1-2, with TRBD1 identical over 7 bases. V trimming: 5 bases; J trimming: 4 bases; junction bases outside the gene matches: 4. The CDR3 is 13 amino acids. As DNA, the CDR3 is TGTGCCAGCAGTCCTGACAGGGCCTATGGCTACACCTTC. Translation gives CASSPDRAYGYTF.

The CDR3 DNA follows: TGTGCCAGCAGTTACTACCACCCCGGGACAGGGAGGCCCTACAATGAGCAGTTCTTC. Protein product: CASSYYHPGTGRPYNEQFF. The chain carries TRBV6-2 or TRBV6-3 and TRBJ2-1; 9 nucleotides agree with TRBD1. With V trimmed by 1 base and J by 2 bases, 12 bases remained unmatched. The CDR3 runs to 19 residues. From germline, CDR1 is MNHEY and CDR2 SVGEGT.

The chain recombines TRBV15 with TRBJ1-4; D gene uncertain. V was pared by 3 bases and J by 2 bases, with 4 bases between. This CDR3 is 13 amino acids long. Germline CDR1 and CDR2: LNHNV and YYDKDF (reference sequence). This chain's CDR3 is CATSRSTNEKLFF. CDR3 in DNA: TGTGCCACCAGCAGGTCGACTAATGAAAAACTGTTTTTT.

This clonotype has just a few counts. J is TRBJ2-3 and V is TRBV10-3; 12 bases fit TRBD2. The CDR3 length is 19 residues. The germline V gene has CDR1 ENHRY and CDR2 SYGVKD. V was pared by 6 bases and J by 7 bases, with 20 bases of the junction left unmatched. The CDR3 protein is CAISAGPAPSGRARNTQYF. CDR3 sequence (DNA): TGTGCCATCAGCGCGGGTCCCGCCCCTAGCGGGAGGGCCAGGAATACGCAGTATTTT.